This TCR beta chain was documented in a study of blood T cell repertoires in COVID-19 (TCRdb year 2020). General notes on the study: Samples covering the acute and convalescent phases of COVID-19 were provided by collaborators in the United States, Italy and Spain. The prospective study material was composed of cDNA or gDNA derived from T cells, B-cell-depleted T cells, or PBMCs. The dataset comprised deeply sampled blood TCRbeta repertoires from subjects exposed to, actively infected with, or recovered from COVID-19. The repertoires were released in a freely available public database intended as a resource for research on the immune response to SARS-CoV-2. The samples were drawn from the first 160 participants of the ongoing ImmuneRACE study and from 950 to 1,500 subjects provided by 6 global collaborators. The sample metadata nearly always contained a de-identified subject ID, COVID-19 status, age in years and sex. Where HLA class I and class II types were available, the types were taken from metadata supplied by the sample provider, not from assay-based typing.

TCRbeta CDR3 regions were amplified from genomic DNA by means of the immunoSEQ Assay, a bias-controlled multiplex PCR. The published analysis was carried out like this. The number of nucleated cells in each sample was estimated from the amplification of reference gene primers within the assay. To quantify the absolute abundance of each unique TCRbeta CDR3 rearrangement, sequence reads were collapsed and filtered. For each sample, productive Simpson clonality was calculated as the square root of Simpson's diversity index across productive rearrangements. Held by TCRdb, this immuneACCESS table contains in-frame sequences only and omits some clones. Under half of the omission traces to an unresolved V gene where checked; the cause of the rest is unknown. The V and J calls and the clone size are those of that table, but D and trimming were determined from the DNA. For this sample the table gives more than 200,000 clones, of which 80% were detected only once. The top ten hold about 4.5% of the sample.

As to this clone: Its antigen target is currently unknown. Qualities for individual bases were not recorded, and no much larger clone is one base off.

Here is what the overall study found, with its caveats: How much clinical and demographic metadata was included differed by source and by participant, and the metadata was provided uncurated.

Reading the germline V gene gives CDR1 KGHSH and CDR2 LQKENI. There are 13 amino acids in the CDR3, from cysteine to phenylalanine inclusive. Only the CDR3 DNA is retained, 39 bases long and in frame from the first base. The junction shows trimming of 5 bases on V and 1 base on J, plus 8 bases between the germline ends. In the prospective study, participants were roughly 18 to 100 years old, resided in 24 geographic areas of the United States, and were enrolled through a virtual design. Cohort assignment in the prospective study relied on participant-reported clinical history from a screening survey and a study questionnaire. In the prospective study, mobile phlebotomists collected whole blood, serum and a nasopharyngeal or oropharyngeal swab from each participant. Over an approximately two-month period, participants in the prospective study had the option of providing additional blood draws and questionnaires. Before DNA extraction, prospective study blood samples were shipped either frozen or at room temperature.

The rearrangement combines TRBV18 with TRBJ1-1; the D gene cannot be resolved reliably. This clonotype originated in a young man with acute COVID-19. The material sequenced was PBMCs or T cells enriched from blood (not recorded which). The CDR3 amino acid sequence is: CASSFQENTEAFF. The DNA sequence reads TGTGCCAGCTCATTTCAGGAGAACACTGAAGCTTTCTTT.